The clone carrying this T cell receptor beta chain was observed a few times. As yet, its antigen is unknown. These data belong to a study of T-cell memory formation after mild COVID-19. About the research overall: TCR clusters mostly belonged to single donors. Overall study findings and caveats: Day 37-peaking second-wave clones had unconfirmed SARS-CoV-2 specificity.

The CDR3 loop spans 18 amino acids. V dropped 1 base and J dropped 3 bases, with 19 bases sitting between them. The V gene's germline CDR1 is MGHRA and CDR2 YSYEKL. The authors produced TCR alpha and TCR beta cDNA libraries with sample barcodes and UMIs by 5'RACE using constant-segment primers. In TCRdb, the 5' RACE reads were re-called with MiXCR into one record per CDR3 protein. The sample holds 350,000 to 500,000 distinct CDR3 sequences, roughly 17% seen once. The J gene is TRBJ1-5, the V gene TRBV4-1, with D possibly being TRBD1 (6 bases). The sequenced material came from PBMCs or a T cell subset sorted from them (not recorded which). This clonotype originated in a man aged 18 to 29 who had mild COVID-19 (a few samples of this study predate the infection). Cell type and time point are not known. The CDR3 spells CASSQGRVGTFINQPQHF. The CDR3 nucleotides read TGCGCCAGCAGCCAAGGCAGGGTGGGGACATTCATCAATCAGCCCCAGCATTTT.